The 11 T cell receptor beta chains reported below all come from one sample, sequenced in a study of blood T cell repertoires in COVID-19 (dated by TCRdb to 2019 to 2021). Library preparation used the immunoSEQ multiplex PCR assay. The table comes from immuneACCESS by way of TCRdb, which keeps in-frame sequences with V and J called. Part of the clones is missing from these tables; in studies checked, under half for an unresolved V gene and the rest for unknown reasons. The sample includes about 260,000 clones, with roughly 90% observed a single time. The top ten hold about 2% of the sample. Sequenced: peripheral blood. The receptor source for this set is a man younger than 45 with active or convalescent COVID-19.

The V and J genes are TRBV6-2 or TRBV6-3 and TRBJ2-3; 8 bases match TRBD1. Trimming took 5 bases from V and 7 from J; bases not matched to a gene: 11. Germline V gene lookup returns CDR1 MNHEY and CDR2 SVGEGT. The CDR3 covers 15 residues. Here the CDR3 reads CASSGAGTGEYTQYF. DNA for the CDR3: TGTGCCAGCAGTGGAGCCGGGACAGGCGAATATACGCAGTATTTT.

This rearrangement joins TRBV4-3 to TRBJ1-4; 8 positions agree with TRBD1. Trimming at V came to 4 bases and at J to 3 bases, leaving 19 bases not matched to a gene. This CDR3 has 20 residues. CDR1 and CDR2 from the germline V gene are LGHNA and YSLEER. Written as DNA, the CDR3 is TGCGCCAGCAGCCTCATGGCTCCGGGGCCAGGGGGCACATCTAATGAAAAACTGTTTTTT. It yields the protein CASSLMAPGPGGTSNEKLFF.

The chain recombines TRBV30 with TRBJ2-3; D unresolved. Trimming cost V 0 bases and J 4 bases, with 11 bases left between them. The CDR3 has 14 amino acids. Germline-derived CDR1 and CDR2 are GTSNPN and SVGIG (reference sequence). CDR3 DNA: TGTGCCTGGAGTGTTAGGCTAGATGCAGATACGCAGTATTTT. Encoded protein: CAWSVRLDADTQYF.

This clone came up once. This chain links TRBV7-7 with TRBJ1-1; 7 bases match TRBD1. There are 14 residues in the CDR3. After removal of 5 bases from V and 4 bases from J, the junction contained 7 bases not matched to a gene. From germline, CDR1 is SSHAT and CDR2 FNYEAQ (reference sequence). CDR3: CASSRDRYSTEAFF. CDR3 nucleotide sequence: TGTGCCAGCAGCCGGGACAGATATTCCACTGAAGCTTTCTTT.

The V call is TRBV6-2 or TRBV6-3, the J call TRBJ2-1, with D possibly matching TRBD1 (6 bases). The CDR3 has 16 residues. CDR1 MNHEY and CDR2 SVGEGT come from the germline V gene. The V end lost 5 bases, the J end lost 9 bases, and 23 bases lay between the germline ends. CDR3 residues: CASSTTTRGGFTEQFF. CDR3 coding DNA: TGTGCCAGCAGTACCACTACGAGAGGGGGATTTACTGAGCAGTTCTTC.

The genes are TRBV18 and TRBJ2-5; D perhaps matches TRBD2 (6 bases). CDR1 KGHSH and CDR2 LQKENI come from the germline V gene. The CDR3 runs 14 residues. V was shortened by 3 bases and J by 2 bases, with 10 bases between the two germline ends. The CDR3 DNA follows: TGTGCCAGCTCACCTGGCGCGGGGCAAGAGACCCAGTACTTC. It translates to CASSPGAGQETQYF.

In its sample, this clone was seen once. CDR3 DNA sequence: TGTGCCAGCAGCCAAGGAGCTGCCACAGATACGCAGTATTTT. Encoded protein: CASSQGAATDTQYF. The genes are TRBV11-3 and TRBJ2-3, with D uncertain. The CDR3 is 14 amino acids. The germline V and J ends were trimmed by 5 bases and 2 bases, with 11 bases remaining between them. CDR1 and CDR2 from the germline V gene are SGHNT and YENEEA.

V and J are TRBV5-1 and TRBJ1-2, with no clear D. V dropped 3 bases and J dropped 7 bases, with 16 bases sitting between them. CDR1 is SGHRS, CDR2 YFSETQ, per germline. This CDR3 has 14 amino acids. CDR3 in amino acids: CASSSGTRGIGYTF. The CDR3 DNA reads TGCGCCAGCAGCTCGGGAACTCGAGGAATTGGCTACACCTTC.

The chain recombines TRBV30 with TRBJ1-2; TRBD1 matches at 9 bases. Germline V gene lookup returns CDR1 GTSNPN and CDR2 SVGIG (reference sequence). The CDR3 spans 17 residues. With 3 bases clipped from V and 0 bases from J, the junction kept 11 bases outside the gene matches. CDR3 DNA: TGTGCCTGGAGGCTACCCCGGGACAGGGCTTCTAACTATGGCTACACCTTC. It encodes CAWRLPRDRASNYGYTF. The full variable domain, in which reference TRBV30 and TRBJ1-2 provide the parts outside the CDR3, is SQTIHQWPATLVQPVGSPLSLECTVEGTSNPNLYWYRQAAGRGLQLLFYSVGIGQISSEVPQNLSASRPQDRQFILSSKKLLLSDSGFYLCAWRLPRDRASNYGYTFGSGTRLTVV.

This clone was observed a few times. The J gene is TRBJ2-5, the V gene TRBV5-1, with D maybe TRBD1 (6 bases). The CDR3 contains 16 residues. Trimming took 4 bases from V and 5 from J, leaving 21 bases between them. Per germline, CDR1 SGHRS and CDR2 YFSETQ. The CDR3 coding sequence is TGCGCCAGCAGCCCGGGCGGTATGGGGGCGCTGGAGACCCAGTACTTC. Translated: CASSPGGMGALETQYF.

The rearrangement uses TRBV6-2 or TRBV6-3 and TRBJ1-6; D is perhaps TRBD1 (5 bases). The CDR3 spans 16 residues. Germline CDR1 and CDR2: MNHEY and SVGEGT. The ends were cut back, 5 bases at V and 0 bases at J, with 11 bases in the middle. The DNA for the CDR3 is TGTGCCAGCAGTGGGGACTTCATCTCCTATAATTCACCCCTCCACTTT. Amino acid sequence: CASSGDFISYNSPLHF.